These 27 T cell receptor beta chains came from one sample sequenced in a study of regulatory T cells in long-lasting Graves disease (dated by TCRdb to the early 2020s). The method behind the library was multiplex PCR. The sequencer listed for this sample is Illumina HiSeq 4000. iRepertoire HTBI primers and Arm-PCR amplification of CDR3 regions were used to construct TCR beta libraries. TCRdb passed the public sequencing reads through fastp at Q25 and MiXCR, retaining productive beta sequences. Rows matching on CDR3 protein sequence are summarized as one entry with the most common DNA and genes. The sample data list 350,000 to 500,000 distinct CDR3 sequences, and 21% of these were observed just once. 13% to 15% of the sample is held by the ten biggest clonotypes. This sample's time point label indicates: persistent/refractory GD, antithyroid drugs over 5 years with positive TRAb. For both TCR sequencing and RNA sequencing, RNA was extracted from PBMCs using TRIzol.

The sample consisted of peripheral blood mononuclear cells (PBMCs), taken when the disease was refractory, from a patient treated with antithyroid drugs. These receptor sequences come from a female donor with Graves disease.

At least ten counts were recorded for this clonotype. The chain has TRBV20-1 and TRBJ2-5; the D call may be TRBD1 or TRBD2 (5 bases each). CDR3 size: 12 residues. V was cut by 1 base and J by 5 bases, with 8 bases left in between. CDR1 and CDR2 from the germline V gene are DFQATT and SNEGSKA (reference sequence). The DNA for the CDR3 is TGCAGTGCTAGAGTAGGGGACGAGACCCAGTACTTC. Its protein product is CSARVGDETQYF.

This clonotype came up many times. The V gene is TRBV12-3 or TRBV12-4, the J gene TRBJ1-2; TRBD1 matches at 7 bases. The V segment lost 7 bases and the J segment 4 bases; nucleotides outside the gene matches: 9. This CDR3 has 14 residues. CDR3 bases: TGTGCCAGCACTCCGGGACAGCTGACCTATGGCTACACCTTC. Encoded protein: CASTPGQLTYGYTF.

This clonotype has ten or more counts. CDR3 protein: CSVARSSQGYGANVLTF. The DNA of the CDR3 is TGCAGCGTTGCCCGAAGCTCCCAAGGGTATGGGGCCAACGTCCTGACTTTC. The chain employs TRBV29-1 and TRBJ2-6; D call uncertain. The CDR3 runs to 17 residues. Between the trimmed V and J ends, which lost 4 bases and 3 bases, there was a span of 19 bases. Germline CDR1 is SQVTM and CDR2 is ANQGSEA.

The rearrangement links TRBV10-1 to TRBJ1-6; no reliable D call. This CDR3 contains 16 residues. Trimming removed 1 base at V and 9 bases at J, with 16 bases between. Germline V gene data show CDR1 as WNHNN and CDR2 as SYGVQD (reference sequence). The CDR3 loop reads CASSEFRGDPSSPLHF. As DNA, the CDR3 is TGCGCCAGCAGTGAGTTTCGGGGTGACCCCAGTTCACCCCTCCACTTT.

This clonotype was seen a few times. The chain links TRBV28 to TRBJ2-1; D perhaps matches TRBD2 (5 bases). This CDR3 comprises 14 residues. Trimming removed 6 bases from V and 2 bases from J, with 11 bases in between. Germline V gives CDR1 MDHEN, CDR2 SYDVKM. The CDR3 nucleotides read TGTGCCAGCAGATCCGGCGGGCCCTACAATGAGCAGTTCTTC. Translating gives CASRSGGPYNEQFF.

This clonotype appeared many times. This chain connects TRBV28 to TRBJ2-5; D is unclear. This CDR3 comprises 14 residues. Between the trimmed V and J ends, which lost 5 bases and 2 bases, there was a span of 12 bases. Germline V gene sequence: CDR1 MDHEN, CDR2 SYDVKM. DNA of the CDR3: TGTGCCAGCAGTCGCGACAACTATCAAGAGACCCAGTACTTC. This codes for CASSRDNYQETQYF.

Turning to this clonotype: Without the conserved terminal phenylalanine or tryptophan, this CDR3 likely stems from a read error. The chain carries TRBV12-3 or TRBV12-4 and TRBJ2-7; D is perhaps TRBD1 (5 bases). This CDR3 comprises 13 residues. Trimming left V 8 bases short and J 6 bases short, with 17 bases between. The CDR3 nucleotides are TGTGCCAGCGTAGGGGATCGTAAGGCCGAGCAGTACCTC. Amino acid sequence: CASVGDRKAEQYL.

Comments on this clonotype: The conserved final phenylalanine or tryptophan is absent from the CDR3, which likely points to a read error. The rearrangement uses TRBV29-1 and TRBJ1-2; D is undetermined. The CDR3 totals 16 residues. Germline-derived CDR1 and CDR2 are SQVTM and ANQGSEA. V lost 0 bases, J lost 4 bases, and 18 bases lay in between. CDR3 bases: TGCAGCGTTGAAGATGCGGGCGCCTCTAGCGGCTATGGCTACACCCTC. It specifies CSVEDAGASSGYGYTL.

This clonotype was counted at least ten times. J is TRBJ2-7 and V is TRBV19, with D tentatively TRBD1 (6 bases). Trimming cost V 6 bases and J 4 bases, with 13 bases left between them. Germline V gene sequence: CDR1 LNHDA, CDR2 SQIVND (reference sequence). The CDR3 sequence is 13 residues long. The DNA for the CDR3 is TGTGCCAGTAGCGTCGGACAGCAGTACGAGCAGTACTTC. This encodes CASSVGQQYEQYF.

The CDR3 sequence is CASSLYPQVRSGNTIYF. The CDR3 nucleotides are TGTGCCAGCAGTTTATACCCTCAGGTTCGCTCTGGAAACACCATATATTTT. The J gene is TRBJ1-3, the V gene TRBV28; no reliable D call. CDR3 length equals 17 residues. Germline values: CDR1 MDHEN, CDR2 SYDVKM. V gave up 1 base and J gave up 0 bases, with 13 bases separating them.

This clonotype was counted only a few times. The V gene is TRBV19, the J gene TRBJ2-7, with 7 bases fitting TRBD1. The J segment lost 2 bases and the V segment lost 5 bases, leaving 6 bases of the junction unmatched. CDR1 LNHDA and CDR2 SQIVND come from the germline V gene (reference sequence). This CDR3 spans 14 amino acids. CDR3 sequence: CASSSRDRAYEQYF. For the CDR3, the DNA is TGTGCCAGTAGTTCCCGGGACAGAGCCTACGAGCAGTACTTC.

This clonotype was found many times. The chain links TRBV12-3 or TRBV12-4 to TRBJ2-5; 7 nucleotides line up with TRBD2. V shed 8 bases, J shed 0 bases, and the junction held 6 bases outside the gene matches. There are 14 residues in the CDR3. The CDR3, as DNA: TGTGCCAGCGGGGGGGAGGCCTACCAAGAGACCCAGTACTTC. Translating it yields CASGGEAYQETQYF.

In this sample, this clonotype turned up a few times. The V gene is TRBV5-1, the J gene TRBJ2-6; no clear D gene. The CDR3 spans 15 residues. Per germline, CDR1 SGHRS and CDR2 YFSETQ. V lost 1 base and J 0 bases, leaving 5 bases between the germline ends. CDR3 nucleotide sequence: TGCGCCAGCAGCTTGTGGGGCTCTGGGGCCAACGTCCTGACTTTC. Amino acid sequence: CASSLWGSGANVLTF.

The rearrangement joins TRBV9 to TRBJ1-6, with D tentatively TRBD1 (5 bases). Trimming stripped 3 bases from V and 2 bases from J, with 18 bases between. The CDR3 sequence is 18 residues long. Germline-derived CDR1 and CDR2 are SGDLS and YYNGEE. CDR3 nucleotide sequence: TGTGCCAGCAGCGAAGATCCGTTGGGGACGACCTATAATTCACCCCTCCACTTT. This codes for CASSEDPLGTTYNSPLHF.

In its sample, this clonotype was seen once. CDR3 protein: CASSLEGDTIYF. In DNA form, the CDR3 reads TGTGCCAGCAGCTTAGAGGGGGACACCATATATTTT. The chain couples TRBV7-9 to TRBJ1-3, with TRBD1 as a possible D gene (6 bases). CDR3 length: 12 amino acids. With 1 base removed from V and 8 bases from J, the gap between germline ends came to 6 bases. CDR1 is SEHNR and CDR2 is FQNEAQ in the germline V gene (reference sequence).

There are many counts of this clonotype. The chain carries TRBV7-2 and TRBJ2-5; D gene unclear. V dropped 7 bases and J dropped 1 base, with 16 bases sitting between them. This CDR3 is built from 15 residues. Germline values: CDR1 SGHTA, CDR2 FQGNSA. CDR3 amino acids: CASNSGPWLQETQYF. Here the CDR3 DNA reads TGTGCCAGCAACTCTGGGCCTTGGCTCCAAGAGACCCAGTACTTC.

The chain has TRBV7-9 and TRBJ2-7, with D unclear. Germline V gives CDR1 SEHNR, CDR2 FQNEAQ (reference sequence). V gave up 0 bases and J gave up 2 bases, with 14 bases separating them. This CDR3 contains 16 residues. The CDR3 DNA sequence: TGTGCCAGCAGCTTAGCGCACGGGCAAGAGACCTACGAGCAGTACTTC. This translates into CASSLAHGQETYEQYF.

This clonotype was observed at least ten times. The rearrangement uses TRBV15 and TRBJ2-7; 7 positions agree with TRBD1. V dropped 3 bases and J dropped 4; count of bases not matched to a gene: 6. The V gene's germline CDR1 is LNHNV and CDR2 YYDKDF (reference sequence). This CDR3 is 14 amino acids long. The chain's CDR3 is CATSSSSGQYEQYF. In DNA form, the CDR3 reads TGTGCCACCAGCAGTTCCTCGGGACAGTACGAGCAGTACTTC.

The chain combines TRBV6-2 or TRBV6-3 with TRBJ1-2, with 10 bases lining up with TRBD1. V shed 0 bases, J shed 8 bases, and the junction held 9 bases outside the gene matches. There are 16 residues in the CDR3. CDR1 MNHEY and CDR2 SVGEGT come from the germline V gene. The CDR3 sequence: CASSYSKETGGAGYTF. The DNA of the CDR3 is TGTGCCAGCAGTTACTCGAAGGAGACAGGGGGCGCGGGCTACACCTTC.

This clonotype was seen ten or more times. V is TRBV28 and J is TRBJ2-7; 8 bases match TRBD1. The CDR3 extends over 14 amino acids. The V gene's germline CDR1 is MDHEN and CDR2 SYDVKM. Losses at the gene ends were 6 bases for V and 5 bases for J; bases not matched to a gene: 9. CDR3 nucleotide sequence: TGTGCCAGCAGCACCGCAGACAGGGGCAACGAGCAGTACTTC. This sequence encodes CASSTADRGNEQYF.

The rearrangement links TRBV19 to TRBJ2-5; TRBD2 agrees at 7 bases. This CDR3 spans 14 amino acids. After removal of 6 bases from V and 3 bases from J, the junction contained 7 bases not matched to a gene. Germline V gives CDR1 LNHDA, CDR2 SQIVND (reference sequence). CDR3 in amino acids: CASSPRGIEETQYF. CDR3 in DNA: TGTGCCAGTAGCCCGCGGGGGATCGAAGAGACCCAGTACTTC.

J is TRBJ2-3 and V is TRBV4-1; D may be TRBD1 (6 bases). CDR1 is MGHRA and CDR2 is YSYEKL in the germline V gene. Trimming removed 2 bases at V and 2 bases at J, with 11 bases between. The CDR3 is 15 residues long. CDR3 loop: CASSQMGDNTDTQYF. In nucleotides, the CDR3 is TGCGCCAGCAGCCAAATGGGGGACAACACAGATACGCAGTATTTT.

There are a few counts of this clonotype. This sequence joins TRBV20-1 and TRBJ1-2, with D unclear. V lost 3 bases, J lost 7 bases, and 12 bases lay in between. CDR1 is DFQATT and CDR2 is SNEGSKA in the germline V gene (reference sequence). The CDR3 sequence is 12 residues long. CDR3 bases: TGCAGTGCTAGCCCGGCCTTCCCTGGCTACACCTTC. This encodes CSASPAFPGYTF.

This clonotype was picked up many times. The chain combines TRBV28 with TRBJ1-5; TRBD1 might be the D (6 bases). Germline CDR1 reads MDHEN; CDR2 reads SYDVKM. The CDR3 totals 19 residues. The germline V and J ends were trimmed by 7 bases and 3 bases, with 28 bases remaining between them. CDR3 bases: TGTGCCAGCAACTCACCGGGACATGGGAGTATTCTAGTCAATCAGCCCCAGCATTTT. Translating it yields CASNSPGHGSILVNQPQHF.

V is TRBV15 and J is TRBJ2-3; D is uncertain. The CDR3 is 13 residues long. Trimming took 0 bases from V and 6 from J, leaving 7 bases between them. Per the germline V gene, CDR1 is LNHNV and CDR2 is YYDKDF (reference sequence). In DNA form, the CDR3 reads TGTGCCACCAGCAGAGATCGGTTGGATACGCAGTATTTT. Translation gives CATSRDRLDTQYF.

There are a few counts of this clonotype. This CDR3 is CASSLHLLAENTGELFF. CDR3 coding DNA: TGTGCCAGCAGCCTGCACTTACTAGCGGAGAACACCGGGGAGCTGTTTTTT. The V call is TRBV7-9, the J call TRBJ2-2, with 8 bases matching TRBD2. With 5 bases clipped from V and 1 base from J, the junction kept 9 bases outside the gene matches. The CDR3 has 17 amino acids. In germline, CDR1 is SEHNR, CDR2 FQNEAQ (reference sequence). The variable domain in full, with the rest retrieved from reference TRBV7-9 and TRBJ2-2, is DTGVSQNPRHKITKRGQNVTFRCDPISEHNRLYWYRQTLGQGPEFLTYFQNEAQLEKSRLLSDRFSAERPKGSFSTLEIQRTEQGDSAMYLCASSLHLLAENTGELFFGEGSRLTVL.

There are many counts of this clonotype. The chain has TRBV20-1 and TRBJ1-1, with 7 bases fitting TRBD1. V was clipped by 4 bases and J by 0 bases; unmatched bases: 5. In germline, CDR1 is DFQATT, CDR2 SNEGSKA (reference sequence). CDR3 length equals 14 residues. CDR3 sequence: CSAIEQGMNTEAFF. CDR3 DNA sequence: TGCAGTGCTATCGAACAGGGGATGAACACTGAAGCTTTCTTT.